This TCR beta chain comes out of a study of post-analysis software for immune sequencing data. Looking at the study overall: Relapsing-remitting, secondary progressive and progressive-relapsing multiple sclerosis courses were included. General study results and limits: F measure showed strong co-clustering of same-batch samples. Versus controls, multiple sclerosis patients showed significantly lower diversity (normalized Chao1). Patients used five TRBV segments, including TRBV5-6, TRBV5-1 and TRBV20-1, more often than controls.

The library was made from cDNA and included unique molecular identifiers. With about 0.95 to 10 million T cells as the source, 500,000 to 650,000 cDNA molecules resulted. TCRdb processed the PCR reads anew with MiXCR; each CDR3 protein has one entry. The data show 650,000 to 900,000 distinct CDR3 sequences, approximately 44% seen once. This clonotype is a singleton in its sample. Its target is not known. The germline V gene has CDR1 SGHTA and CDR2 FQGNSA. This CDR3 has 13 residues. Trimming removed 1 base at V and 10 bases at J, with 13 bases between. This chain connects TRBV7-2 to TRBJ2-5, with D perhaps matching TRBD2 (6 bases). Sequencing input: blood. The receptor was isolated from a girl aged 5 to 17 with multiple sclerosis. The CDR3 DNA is TGTGCCAGCAGCTTAGGGGTGGCGGGGAACCAGTACTTC. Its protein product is CASSLGVAGNQYF.